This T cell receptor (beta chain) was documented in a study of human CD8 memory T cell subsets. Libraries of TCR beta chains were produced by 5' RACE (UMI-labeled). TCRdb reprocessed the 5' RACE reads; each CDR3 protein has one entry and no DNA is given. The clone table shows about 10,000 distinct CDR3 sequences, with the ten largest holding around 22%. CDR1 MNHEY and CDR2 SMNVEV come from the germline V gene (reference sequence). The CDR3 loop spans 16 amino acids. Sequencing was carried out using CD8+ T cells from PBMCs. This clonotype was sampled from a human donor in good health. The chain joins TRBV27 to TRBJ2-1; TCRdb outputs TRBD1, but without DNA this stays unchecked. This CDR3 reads CASKDRGGSVLNEQFF.